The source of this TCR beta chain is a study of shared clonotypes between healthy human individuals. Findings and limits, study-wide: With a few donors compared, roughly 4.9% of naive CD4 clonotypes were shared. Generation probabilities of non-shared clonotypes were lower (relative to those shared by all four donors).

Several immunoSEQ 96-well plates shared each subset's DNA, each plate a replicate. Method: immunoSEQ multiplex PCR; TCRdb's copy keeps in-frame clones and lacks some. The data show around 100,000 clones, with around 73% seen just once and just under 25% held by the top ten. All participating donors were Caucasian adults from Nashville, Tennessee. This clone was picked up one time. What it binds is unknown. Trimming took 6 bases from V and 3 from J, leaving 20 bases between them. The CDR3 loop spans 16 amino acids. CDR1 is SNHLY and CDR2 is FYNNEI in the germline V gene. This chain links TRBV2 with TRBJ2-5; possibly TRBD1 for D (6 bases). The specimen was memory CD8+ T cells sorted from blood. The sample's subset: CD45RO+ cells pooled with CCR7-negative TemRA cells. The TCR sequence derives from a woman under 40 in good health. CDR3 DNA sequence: TGTGCCAGCAGGGCCCTACAGGGAACGGGAAAAGAGACCCAGTACTTC. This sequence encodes CASRALQGTGKETQYF.